This T cell receptor (beta chain) is drawn from a study of shared clonotypes between healthy human individuals (dated by TCRdb to about 2020). In terms of the full investigation: The cohort included a few men and a couple of women between 18 and 49 years of age. Libraries were prepared and TCR repertoires were sequenced by different laboratories using diverse techniques, in order to increase sequencing depth and limit assay-specific biases. Per donor, three plates each were used for CD4 naive and CD4 memory, two for CD8 naive, and one for CD8 memory. Leukapheresis yielded between about 0.94 and 9 billion PBMCs per donor. To estimate repertoire size and how much clonotype sharing occurs between individuals, the study deeply sequenced the blood TCR repertoires of five healthy adults.

Notes on this clone: Its antigen is not yet known. Base-call qualities are not available, and no considerably larger clone is one nucleotide away.

The paper's findings and limits, for the study overall: The small number of donors limited the genetic and exposure-history diversity represented. Only blood was sampled, and tissue TCR repertoires likely differ from those in blood. Compared with non-shared clonotypes, the clonotypes found in all four sorted-subset donors had higher generation probabilities. Naive subsets generally had larger estimated clonotype richness than memory subsets. Sharing across several donors was observed for roughly 5.4% of naive CD4, over 3% of naive CD8, roughly 2.3% of memory CD4, and roughly 0.4% of memory CD8 clonotypes. Rarefaction of sorted-subset datasets indicated incomplete sequencing despite the large sequencing depth. Pairwise subsampling led to the expectation that sequencing depth would affect the degree of clonotype sharing among donors.

V lost 5 bases and J lost 2 bases; the stretch between them is 8 bases long. The CDR3 sequence holds 13 residues, the cysteine and phenylalanine included. Here the CDR3 DNA is all that survives: 39 bases in frame from base 1. The germline V gene supplies CDR1 SGHVS and CDR2 FQNEAQ. The donors were healthy, HIV-negative adults with no recently reported acute infections or vaccinations. Every donor was a Caucasian adult residing in Nashville, Tennessee, USA. CD4+ T cells were enriched through magnetic negative selection, after which naive cells were positively selected on CD45RA and the remaining negative fraction served as the memory subset. After blood collection by leukapheresis, PBMCs were isolated using Ficoll-Histopaque density gradient centrifugation and then cryopreserved in the vapor phase of liquid nitrogen. Analytical flow cytometry was used to check the purity and quantity of each magnetically sorted T cell population. Each sorted fraction had its genomic DNA isolated and then quantified by UV absorbance on a Nanodrop 2000c.

TCR CDR3 regions were amplified from genomic DNA by multiplex PCR using the deep immunoSEQ assay. Genomic DNA extracted from each cell subset was distributed evenly over all wells of several immunoSEQ 96-well plates, and each plate served as one replicate. For sorted subsets, roughly 200 ng of genomic DNA, equivalent to 25,000 to 35,000 T cell genomes, went into each replicate PCR. Purified libraries were quantified with a Qubit 3.0 fluorometer, sized on a Bioanalyzer 2100, and re-quantified with the KAPA Library Quantification kit. Each immunoSEQ 96-well plate was sequenced on its own single-read 150-cycle Illumina NextSeq 550 flow cell. The paper's processing steps were these. Because the immunoSEQ output held only junctional sequences and lacked quality scores, the filtering could not match the filtering applied to full-length reads. To assign V/J genes and CDR3, sequences were annotated against IMGT germline references using PyIR, a Python wrapper for IgBLAST v1.9. Reads were filtered out if the reads had weak V/J assignments (E-value above 1e-6), no CDR3, stop codons, out-of-frame junctions, or ambiguous translated residues. A V3J clonotype was defined by an identical inferred V gene, J gene, and CDR3 amino acid sequence. Percentage overlap between repertoires was computed as shared unique clonotypes divided by the size of the smaller repertoire. RTK rarefaction, the Chao1 estimator, and Recon v2.1 estimates of unobserved clonotypes were used to assess repertoire richness. Generation probabilities were computed with OLGA for all TCRbeta clonotypes obtained by the gDNA method from several donors. The source is immuneACCESS, and TCRdb retained only in-frame sequences with V and J called. Part of the clones is not carried over; for the studies checked, unresolved V genes explain less than half of this, and the remainder is unexplained. From that table come the V and J calls and clone size; the DNA was used to work out D and trimming. Here the sample has 1.4 million to 1.5 million clones; roughly 95% occur a single time. Approximately 1.2% of the sample rests with the top ten.

Source material: naive CD4+ T cells sorted from blood. In light of the paper, this sample's cell subset or site label describes: CD45RA+ positively selected. This sequence was found in a man aged 30-40 years in good health. Recombination connected TRBV7-8 to TRBJ2-3; no confident D gene assignment can be made. The bases are TGTGCCAGCAGCCCGCACCCCACAGATACGCAGTATTTT. It translates as CASSPHPTDTQYF.